The 14 T cell receptor beta chains below were found in one sample sequenced in a study of breast tumors, draining lymph nodes, adjacent tissues. Axillary draining lymph nodes of breast cancer patients supplied the node samples. Using its own MiXCR run on the multiplex PCR reads, TCRdb lists one record per CDR3 protein. There are fewer than 150,000 distinct CDR3 sequences in the sample; about 20% occur only once, and about 2.2% lies in the top ten. The sample consisted of axillary lymph node tissue. The source is a female donor with breast cancer. Some clones in this sample may be carry-over from other donors' samples.

This clonotype was observed many times. The chain couples TRBV6-2 or TRBV6-3 to TRBJ2-3; 7 bases line up with TRBD2. The J segment lost 3 bases and the V segment lost 2 bases, leaving 5 bases of the junction unmatched. Germline values: CDR1 MNHEY, CDR2 SVGEGT. The length of the CDR3 is 15 residues. The CDR3 nucleotides read TGTGCCAGCAGTTACGGAAATAGCGGGACAGATACGCAGTATTTT. As protein: CASSYGNSGTDTQYF.

Of note for this clonotype: A much larger clone differs from this one at a single base, so this may be a read error. The chain joins TRBV5-6 to TRBJ1-3; a possible D gene is TRBD1 (5 bases). The CDR3 runs 15 residues. V gave up 2 bases and J gave up 2 bases, with 11 bases separating them. CDR1 and CDR2 from the germline V gene are SGHDT and YYEEEE. CDR3 region: CASSLKGLPGNTIYF. CDR3 DNA sequence: TGTGCCAGCAGCTTAAAGGGGTTGCCTGGAAACACCATATATTTT.

In its sample, this clonotype was seen many times. V is TRBV6-1 and J is TRBJ2-7; TRBD2 might be the D (6 bases). V was cut by 4 bases and J by 0 bases, with 19 bases left in between. The V gene's germline CDR1 is MNHNS and CDR2 SASEGT. The CDR3 extends over 17 amino acids. The CDR3, as DNA: TGTGCCAGCAGTGCAAAGGGGCAGCGGGCGGGCTCCTACGAGCAGTACTTC. It yields the protein CASSAKGQRAGSYEQYF.

This clonotype was seen repeatedly, ten times or more. The chain carries TRBV15 and TRBJ2-6; no clear D. Germline V CDR1 and CDR2: LNHNV, YYDKDF (reference sequence). V dropped 0 bases and J dropped 0 bases, with 6 bases sitting between them. This CDR3 is built from 16 residues. CDR3 bases: TGTGCCACCAGCAGAGACCGGTTCTCTGGGGCCAACGTCCTGACTTTC. This encodes CATSRDRFSGANVLTF. The full variable domain, in which reference TRBV15 and TRBJ2-6 provide the parts outside the CDR3, is DAMVIQNPRYQVTQFGKPVTLSCSQTLNHNVMYWYQQKSSQAPKLLFHYYDKDFNNEADTPDNFQSRRPNTSFCFLDIRSPGLGDTAMYLCATSRDRFSGANVLTFGAGSRLTVL.

Of note for this clonotype: This may stem from a read error, because a much larger clone lies one nucleotide away. The chain links TRBV5-4 to TRBJ2-3; D is unresolved. V was trimmed by 5 bases and J by 4 bases, leaving 17 bases between them. The CDR3 is 15 residues long. Germline V lookup: CDR1 SGHNT, CDR2 YYREEE (reference sequence). The CDR3 DNA is TGTGCCAGCAGATACCTCCCGAGCCGCGCAGATACGCAGTATTTT. It codes for CASRYLPSRADTQYF.

This clonotype was counted at least ten times. V usage is TRBV6-5 and J usage is TRBJ2-2; D call uncertain. Trimming took off 5 bases at V and 0 bases at J, with 22 bases between the two ends. This CDR3 is 19 amino acids long. Germline loops: CDR1 MNHEY, CDR2 SVGAGI. For the CDR3, the DNA is TGTGCCAGCAGTACCGCCGGCCTAGGCACTGGGCCGAACACCGGGGAGCTGTTTTTT. This sequence encodes CASSTAGLGTGPNTGELFF.

This clonotype has ten or more counts. The chain employs TRBV5-8 and TRBJ2-7; TRBD2 matches at 7 bases. V trimming: 4 bases; J trimming: 6 bases; junction bases outside the gene matches: 10. The germline V gene encodes CDR1 SGHTS and CDR2 YDEGEE. This CDR3 contains 14 residues. The CDR3: CASSLGLVVSEQYF. The CDR3 region has the DNA TGTGCCAGCAGCCTCGGACTAGTAGTATCCGAGCAGTACTTC.

Turning to this clonotype: Germline and junction disagree at one end, which may indicate a read error. The CDR3 reads CATRRGRSSTDTQYF. As DNA, the CDR3 is TGTGCCACCAGAAGAGGGCGGAGTAGCACAGATACGCAGTATTTT. The chain couples TRBV15 to TRBJ2-3, with a tentative D call TRBD2 (5 bases). The CDR3 extends over 15 amino acids. CDR1 is LNHNV, CDR2 YYDKDF, per germline (reference sequence).

This clonotype came up many times. CDR3 bases: TGTGCCAGTCGCCTACTGACACCTACTAACTATGGCTACACCTTC. Its translation: CASRLLTPTNYGYTF. This chain joins TRBV19 and TRBJ1-2; D is undetermined. Trimming stripped 8 bases from V and 0 bases from J, with 16 bases between. Germline V lookup: CDR1 LNHDA, CDR2 SQIVND (reference sequence). The CDR3 sequence is 15 residues long.

This clonotype was recorded at least ten times. This sequence joins TRBV3-1 and TRBJ2-7; 7 nucleotides align to TRBD2. V shed 0 bases and J 3 bases; nucleotides not matched to a gene: 8. The CDR3 consists of 16 residues. Per the germline V gene, CDR1 is LGHDT and CDR2 is YNNKEL (reference sequence). The CDR3 region is CASSQDLSSGYYEQYF. DNA for the CDR3: TGTGCCAGCAGCCAAGATCTCTCTAGCGGTTACTACGAGCAGTACTTC.

In this sample, this clonotype turned up a few times. The chain combines TRBV5-4 with TRBJ1-2, with 7 bases lining up with TRBD1. The CDR3 has 14 amino acids. Germline V lookup: CDR1 SGHNT, CDR2 YYREEE (reference sequence). After removal of 6 bases from V and 2 bases from J, the junction contained 7 bases not matched to a gene. The CDR3 DNA follows: TGTGCCAGCAACCTCAGGGGGGCAAACTATGGCTACACCTTC. This translates into CASNLRGANYGYTF.

This clonotype was observed at least ten times. The chain is built from TRBV9 and TRBJ2-3; D call uncertain. V was pared by 0 bases and J by 3 bases, with 8 bases between. Germline CDR1 reads SGDLS; CDR2 reads YYNGEE. The CDR3 is 14 amino acids. DNA for the CDR3: TGTGCCAGCAGCGTAGCTGAGAGAACAGATACGCAGTATTTT. This sequence encodes CASSVAERTDTQYF.

This clonotype was detected only a few times. CDR3 region: CASSQVTSGRTRYNEQFF. The DNA for the CDR3 is TGCGCCAGCAGTCAGGTGACTAGCGGGAGGACAAGGTACAATGAGCAGTTCTTC. The V call is TRBV4-1, the J call TRBJ2-1; 13 bases align to TRBD2. The germline V gene has CDR1 MGHRA and CDR2 YSYEKL. This CDR3 comprises 18 residues. The trim removed 6 bases at V and 4 bases at J, leaving 12 bases unmatched.

Turning to this clonotype: A much larger clonotype is one base distant, so this may be a read error. V gene TRBV5-6 combines with J gene TRBJ2-5, with 8 bases that match TRBD1. With 3 bases clipped from V and 5 bases from J, the junction kept 6 bases outside the gene matches. Germline CDR1 is SGHDT and CDR2 is YYEEEE. The CDR3 contains 14 residues. In DNA, the CDR3 is TGTGCCAGCAGCTCGGTACAGGGGGATGAGACCCAGTACTTC. Translating gives CASSSVQGDETQYF.